The T cell receptor (beta chain) under discussion was sequenced for a study of blood T cell repertoires in COVID-19 (dated by TCRdb to the early 2020s). Looking at the study overall: Collaborator samples came from the United States, Italy and Spain and covered acute and convalescent phases of COVID-19. The material from the prospective study consisted of cDNA or gDNA derived from T cells, B-cell-depleted T cells, or PBMCs. Deeply sampled blood TCRbeta repertoires from subjects exposed to, actively infected with, or recovered from COVID-19 were included in the dataset. The repertoires were made available in a free public database intended to serve as a resource for research on the immune response to SARS-CoV-2. The samples were drawn from two sources: the first 160 participants of the ongoing ImmuneRACE study, and approximately 1,300 subjects contributed by 6 global collaborators. The sample metadata nearly always contained a de-identified subject ID, COVID-19 status, age in years and sex. Where available, HLA class I and class II types were taken from metadata supplied by the sample provider and were not determined by assay-based typing. Study-level results and caveats: The amount of clinical and demographic metadata varied by source and participant and was provided uncurated.

V is trimmed back by 5 bases and J by 3 bases, and the junction contains 5 bases that no gene match accounts for. Per the germline V gene, SGHVS is the CDR1 and FNYEAQ is the CDR2. Taken from cysteine to phenylalanine, the CDR3 has 17 residues. The CDR3 DNA has 51 bases and is translated from base 1. The immunoSEQ Assay, a bias-controlled multiplex PCR, was used to amplify TCRbeta CDR3 regions from genomic DNA. The study's own analysis went as follows. The number of nucleated cells in each sample was estimated from the amplification of reference gene primers within the assay. Sequence reads were collapsed and filtered to measure the absolute abundance of every unique TCRbeta CDR3 rearrangement. For each sample, productive Simpson clonality was calculated as the square root of Simpson's diversity index across productive rearrangements. The clones in this table, taken by TCRdb from immuneACCESS, are in-frame only. Not every clone is retained; where verified, under half of the shortfall comes from an unresolved V gene, and the cause of the rest is unknown. D and trimming were read from the DNA, whereas the V and J calls and clone size are those reported in that table. This sample comprises 150,000 or so clones, 70% to 90% of them detected only once. About 2.4% of the sample goes to the ten largest clones.

Each collaborating institution followed its own protocols to collect whole blood in K2EDTA tubes. Collaborator samples were shipped for TCRbeta analysis as frozen whole blood, isolated PBMCs, or DNA extracted from either sample type. Of note for this clone: Its target antigen remains unknown. No clone much larger than this one lies a single base away; base qualities are absent.

The sequencing sample was made of peripheral blood. The chain is made from TRBV7-6 and TRBJ2-1; 15 bases in between match TRBD2. The source of this sequence is a woman aged 65 to 85 with acute or convalescent COVID-19. The DNA sequence is TGTGCCAGCAGCGGACTAGCGGGGGGGACGCACTACAATGAGCAGTTCTTC. This sequence encodes CASSGLAGGTHYNEQFF.